The T cell receptor beta chain described here comes from a study of shared clonotypes between healthy human individuals. Points from the study as a whole: It was anticipated that sequencing depth would influence how many clonotypes donors shared.

The CDR3 spans 14 residues. Between the trimmed V and J ends, which lost 5 bases and 2 bases, there was a span of 9 bases. CDR1 MGHRA and CDR2 YSYEKL come from the germline V gene. Each PCR replicate from the sorted subsets contained about 200 ng DNA, which is about 31,000 T cell genomes. As handled by the study authors: In the immunoSEQ data, sequences were junction-only and lacked quality scores, so filtering differed. Produced via immunoSEQ multiplex PCR; TCRdb's table is partial and in-frame only. V, J and clone size were drawn from that table, and D and trimming were deduced from the DNA. The data show around 2,000,000 clones, about 95% seen once. A word on this clone: Its antigen is as yet unknown.

Naive CD8 cells were CD45RO-negative, positively selected for CCR7, excluding terminally differentiated effector memory CD45RA+ cells. Sequencing used naive CD8+ T cells sorted from blood. The clonotype was recovered from a man aged 18-30 years in good health. The rearrangement links TRBV4-1 to TRBJ2-2; D not certain. The CDR3, as DNA: TGCGCCAGCAGCTACGGAGAAAACACCGGGGAGCTGTTTTTT. It yields the protein CASSYGENTGELFF.